Each of the 28 T cell receptor beta chains below was sequenced from the same sample in a study of OX40 agonist ivuxolimab in advanced cancers. Clones were sequenced by immunoSEQ multiplex PCR, and TCRdb holds only the in-frame ones, with some missing. This table holds nearly 3,000 clones, around 72% found once. The sample in question was CD4+ or CD8+ T cells sorted from blood, obtained in a trial of the OX40 agonist ivuxolimab. The receptors come from an adult with an advanced solid tumor such as melanoma, head and neck, liver or kidney cancer.

A single count supports this clone. The CDR3 nucleotides are TGTGCCAGTAGTATTGGTCTGTCCCTTGAGCAGTTCTTC. Translating it yields CASSIGLSLEQFF. This chain joins TRBV19 and TRBJ2-1; D is unclear. The germline V gene has CDR1 LNHDA and CDR2 SQIVND (reference sequence). The CDR3 covers 13 residues. Trimming cost V 3 bases and J 9 bases, with 12 bases left between them.

This clone is categorized as large. CDR3 in amino acids: CASSLIGGDGYGYTF. CDR3 DNA: TGTGCCAGCAGCTTAATAGGGGGAGACGGCTATGGCTACACCTTC. The V call is TRBV7-3, the J call TRBJ1-2, with D possibly matching TRBD1 (6 bases). Germline loops: CDR1 SGHTA, CDR2 FQGTGA. V gave up 1 base and J gave up 4 bases, with 13 bases separating them. This CDR3 contains 15 residues.

The rearrangement joins TRBV19 to TRBJ1-5; tentatively, D is TRBD1 (5 bases). V was pared by 3 bases and J by 7 bases, with 16 bases between. Germline V gene lookup returns CDR1 LNHDA and CDR2 SQIVND (reference sequence). The CDR3 totals 15 residues. This chain's CDR3 is CASSIGPGRGQPQHF. As DNA, the CDR3 is TGTGCCAGTAGTATTGGGCCGGGGCGGGGGCAGCCCCAGCATTTT.

The genes are TRBV6-9 and TRBJ1-2, with 9 bases that match TRBD1. Per the germline V gene, CDR1 is MNHGY and CDR2 is SVAAGI. V lost 3 bases to trimming and J lost 8 bases; unmatched junction nucleotides: 7. This CDR3 is 14 amino acids long. For the CDR3, the DNA is TGTGCCAGCAGTTACATTACAGGGGGCAGGGGCTACACCTTC. It specifies CASSYITGGRGYTF.

The chain joins TRBV4-3 to TRBJ2-7; TRBD2 might be the D (5 bases). The V end was cut by 0 bases, the J end by 1 base, with 10 bases between. The CDR3 runs 15 residues. Germline V gene lookup returns CDR1 LGHNA and CDR2 YSLEER. In DNA form, the CDR3 reads TGCGCCAGCAGCCAAGAGCGGGCCTTATCCTACGAGCAGTACTTC. It translates to CASSQERALSYEQYF.

V is TRBV4-2 and J is TRBJ1-1; D is ambiguous. Germline lookup yields CDR1 LGHNA and CDR2 YNFKEQ. Trimming cost V 1 base and J 0 bases, with 6 bases left between them. The CDR3 contains 14 residues. This CDR3 is CASSQGDLNTEAFF. CDR3 sequence (DNA): TGTGCCAGCAGCCAAGGGGATTTGAACACTGAAGCTTTCTTT.

V and J are TRBV4-3 and TRBJ2-1, with TRBD2 matching over 8 bases. The junction had 8 bases not matched to a gene; V was cut back by 0 bases and J by 7 bases. Per germline, CDR1 LGHNA and CDR2 YSLEER. This CDR3 has 16 amino acids. The CDR3 sequence is CASSQEETGGNNEQFF. As DNA, the CDR3 is TGCGCCAGCAGCCAAGAGGAAACGGGAGGGAATAATGAGCAGTTCTTC.

This chain links TRBV30 with TRBJ2-7, with a tentative D call TRBD1 (5 bases). V gave up 2 bases and J gave up 0 bases, with 11 bases separating them. The length of the CDR3 is 14 residues. CDR1 and CDR2 (germline): GTSNPN, SVGIG (reference sequence). In DNA, the CDR3 is TGTGCCTGGAGTAAGGGGCCGAGCTCCTACGAGCAGTACTTC. It yields the protein CAWSKGPSSYEQYF.

The chain uses TRBV27 and TRBJ2-7; D gene uncertain. The length of the CDR3 is 14 residues. V lost 5 bases and J lost 0, with 11 bases in between. The V gene's germline CDR1 is MNHEY and CDR2 SMNVEV (reference sequence). CDR3 DNA sequence: TGTGCCAGCAGTCCCCTGACGGACTCCTACGAGCAGTACTTC. It codes for CASSPLTDSYEQYF.

The chain carries TRBV9 and TRBJ2-1; D perhaps matches TRBD2 (5 bases). CDR1 is SGDLS and CDR2 is YYNGEE in the germline V gene. V was trimmed by 0 bases and J by 0 bases, leaving 10 bases between them. The CDR3 contains 16 residues. Here the CDR3 DNA reads TGTGCCAGCAGCGTAGCCGATGGGAGCTCCTACAATGAGCAGTTCTTC. The encoded protein is CASSVADGSSYNEQFF.

This chain connects TRBV30 to TRBJ2-1, with D tentatively TRBD1 (5 bases). V lost 0 bases and J 0 bases, leaving 21 bases between the germline ends. The CDR3 extends over 19 amino acids. Germline assignment: CDR1 GTSNPN and CDR2 SVGIG (reference sequence). The CDR3: CAWSVPGLGPESSYNEQFF. The CDR3 DNA reads as TGTGCCTGGAGTGTACCTGGGTTGGGGCCCGAAAGCTCCTACAATGAGCAGTTCTTC.

This clone showed up just once. V gene TRBV4-1 combines with J gene TRBJ2-7; weak D call: TRBD2 (6 bases). V shed 0 bases and J shed 3 bases, with 12 bases lying between them. CDR1 is MGHRA and CDR2 is YSYEKL in the germline V gene. This CDR3 is built from 15 residues. CDR3 loop: CASSQETRGNYEQYF. The CDR3 DNA follows: TGCGCCAGCAGCCAAGAGACCCGGGGGAACTACGAGCAGTACTTC.

V usage is TRBV28 and J usage is TRBJ1-1, with a possible D match to TRBD1 (5 bases). The germline V gene has CDR1 MDHEN and CDR2 SYDVKM. With 3 bases removed from V and 5 bases from J, the gap between germline ends came to 10 bases. The CDR3 is 13 residues long. CDR3 DNA sequence: TGTGCCAGCAGTTTCATGGGGCTTACTGAAGCTTTCTTT. Its protein is CASSFMGLTEAFF. Full variable domain (rest looked up from reference TRBV28 and TRBJ1-1): DVKVTQSSRYLVKRTGEKVFLECVQDMDHENMFWYRQDPGLGLRLIYFSYDVKMKEKGDIPEGYSVSREKKERFSLILESASTNQTSMYLCASSFMGLTEAFFGQGTRLTVV.

This clone turned up a few times. The chain has TRBV5-1 and TRBJ2-1; D uncertain. CDR3 length: 11 amino acids. Germline CDR1 SGHRS, CDR2 YFSETQ. The V and J ends lost 0 bases and 10 bases respectively, with 5 bases between them. The CDR3 protein is CASSLGWEQFF. CDR3 in DNA: TGCGCCAGCAGCTTGGGGTGGGAGCAGTTCTTC.

The chain carries TRBV27 and TRBJ2-7; 7 nucleotides align to TRBD1. Looked up from germline, CDR1 is MNHEY and CDR2 is SMNVEV (reference sequence). This CDR3 is 13 amino acids long. The trim removed 3 bases at V and 6 bases at J, leaving 5 bases unmatched. Here the CDR3 DNA reads TGTGCCAGCAGTTTTGGGGCAGGGGGCGAGCAGTACTTC. Its protein product is CASSFGAGGEQYF.

This chain joins TRBV9 and TRBJ1-3; no reliable D call. The germline gives CDR1 SGDLS, CDR2 YYNGEE. Deletions cut 5 bases from V and 0 bases from J, with 3 bases between. This CDR3 is 12 amino acids long. The chain's CDR3 is CASRSSGNTIYF. The CDR3, as DNA: TGTGCCAGCAGAAGCTCTGGAAACACCATATATTTT.

The chain links TRBV4-2 to TRBJ1-1; tentative D call: TRBD1 (5 bases). Germline V gene sequence: CDR1 LGHNA, CDR2 YNFKEQ. V lost 0 bases and J lost 4, with 15 bases in between. The length of the CDR3 is 16 residues. The CDR3: CASSQEGLGSGTEAFF. CDR3 nucleotide sequence: TGTGCCAGCAGCCAAGAGGGACTGGGGAGTGGCACTGAAGCTTTCTTT.

This clone showed up just once. V is TRBV7-9 and J is TRBJ2-7; D tentatively reads TRBD1 or TRBD2 (5 bases each). Germline V gene data show CDR1 as SEHNR and CDR2 as FQNEAQ (reference sequence). V was clipped by 5 bases and J by 2 bases, with 16 bases between them. The CDR3 spans 15 residues. The CDR3 nucleotides are TGTGCCAGCAGCCCGGCTCTCGGGGCTCCCTACGAGCAGTACTTC. This translates into CASSPALGAPYEQYF.

This clone occurred once. The rearrangement uses TRBV29-1 and TRBJ2-1, with 7 bases identical to TRBD1. The V and J ends lost 6 bases and 3 bases, in that order; junction bases with no gene match: 8. Germline V gene lookup returns CDR1 SQVTM and CDR2 ANQGSEA. CDR3 length equals 14 residues. The CDR3 region has the DNA TGCAGCGTCACCGGGACAGAAGTCTACAATGAGCAGTTCTTC. Encoded protein: CSVTGTEVYNEQFF.

The chain uses TRBV27 and TRBJ2-1; D call uncertain. The V and J ends lost 5 bases and 5 bases respectively, with 22 bases between them. CDR3 length: 17 residues. Germline V CDR1 and CDR2: MNHEY, SMNVEV (reference sequence). The CDR3 loop reads CASSPQVPDTVNNEQFF. The CDR3, as DNA: TGTGCCAGCAGTCCCCAGGTCCCAGACACAGTTAACAATGAGCAGTTCTTC.

This chain joins TRBV9 and TRBJ1-2; weak D call: TRBD1 (6 bases). CDR3 size: 16 residues. V shed 4 bases and J shed 7 bases, with 23 bases lying between them. Looked up from germline, CDR1 is SGDLS and CDR2 is YYNGEE. CDR3 sequence (DNA): TGTGCCAGCAGCCCCCGTCAGGGGATCATGTTTCTTGGCTACACCTTC. Its protein is CASSPRQGIMFLGYTF. Based on the CDR3 plus reference TRBV9 and TRBJ1-2, the full variable domain is DSGVTQTPKHLITATGQRVTLRCSPRSGDLSVYWYQQSLDQGLQFLIQYYNGEERAKGNILERFSAQQFPDLHSELNLSSLELGDSALYFCASSPRQGIMFLGYTFGSGTRLTVV.

This CDR3 is CASSEYGGAPDTQYF. The CDR3 DNA sequence: TGCGCCAGCAGTGAGTACGGGGGGGCACCAGATACGCAGTATTTT. This rearrangement joins TRBV10-2 to TRBJ2-3; 8 positions agree with TRBD2. V shed 1 base, J shed 4 bases, and the junction held 4 bases outside the gene matches. The CDR3 covers 15 residues. CDR1 and CDR2 (germline): WSHSY, SAAADI.

This clone rates as medium-sized. J is TRBJ1-2 and V is TRBV29-1, with D unclear. Germline assignment: CDR1 SQVTM and CDR2 ANQGSEA. This CDR3 is 11 amino acids long. As DNA, the CDR3 is TGCAGTGCTGGGGAAGGAATTGGCTACACCTTC. Amino acids: CSAGEGIGYTF.

The chain employs TRBV29-1 and TRBJ2-5, with 10 positions matching TRBD1. The CDR3 runs to 15 residues. Germline trimming cut 2 bases from V and 5 bases from J; bases unmatched to any gene: 8. The germline V gene has CDR1 SQVTM and CDR2 ANQGSEA. The DNA for the CDR3 is TGCAGCGTTGAATTTGACAGGGGGCGCTCTGAGACCCAGTACTTC. Translating it yields CSVEFDRGRSETQYF.

The rearrangement links TRBV5-8 to TRBJ2-3; 7 bases agree with TRBD2. J lost 1 base, V lost 0 bases, and 5 bases had no gene match. The CDR3 contains 16 residues. Germline CDR1 SGHTS, CDR2 YDEGEE. CDR3 sequence: CASSLVGGGGTDTQYF. The CDR3, as DNA: TGTGCCAGCAGCTTGGTAGGCGGGGGAGGCACAGATACGCAGTATTTT.

V gene TRBV4-3 combines with J gene TRBJ1-4; tentative D call: TRBD1 (6 bases). The CDR3 covers 16 residues. Trimming removed 0 bases at V and 5 bases at J, with 13 bases between. Germline loops: CDR1 LGHNA, CDR2 YSLEER. The CDR3 protein is CASSQDQAGDNEKLFF. CDR3 DNA sequence: TGCGCCAGCAGCCAAGATCAGGCAGGGGACAATGAAAAACTGTTTTTT.

V usage is TRBV9 and J usage is TRBJ2-7, with 11 bases that match TRBD2. This CDR3 contains 16 residues. Germline loops: CDR1 SGDLS, CDR2 YYNGEE. Unmatched junction bases numbered 10, after V lost 4 bases and J lost 4 bases. The CDR3, as DNA: TGTGCCAGCAGCCCAGATAGCGGGAGGGGTTGGTACGAGCAGTACTTC. It is translated as CASSPDSGRGWYEQYF.

A remark on this clone: The germline gene is not matched at one end of the junction; a read error may be the cause. The chain employs TRBV6-1 and TRBJ2-3, with TRBD1 identical over 10 bases. This CDR3 has 15 residues. Germline V gene lookup returns CDR1 MNHNS and CDR2 SASEGT. Here the CDR3 reads CASSEGTGGTDTQYF. CDR3 coding DNA: TGTGCCAGCAGCGAAGGGACAGGGGGCACAGATACGCAGTATTTT.